This section outlines one TCR beta chain sequence together with its context. Antigen unknown. The patients all showed relapse after autologous stem cell transplantation, while their brentuximab vedotin exposure varied. This table comes from immunoSEQ multiplex PCR, and its TCRdb copy is limited to in-frame clones, with some not included. The sample gives nearly 55,000 clones, 81% of which show up once; approximately 15% is in the top ten. Germline V gives CDR1 SGHDT, CDR2 YYEEEE. The CDR3 totals 12 residues. V lost 1 base and J 6 bases, leaving 6 bases between the germline ends. This specimen belongs to a study of PD-1 blockade in classical Hodgkin lymphoma. Study-wide context: With a 2-week interval, patients received intravenous nivolumab at 3 mg/kg.

Study results and limitations: Prior to therapy, complete responders displayed diversity much like that of newly diagnosed patients. Unlike CD8+ TCR diversity, which did not rise significantly by C4D1, CD4+ TCR diversity did. Differences between repertoires have undefined causes, possibly disease activity or prior therapy.

The chain joins TRBV5-6 to TRBJ2-3; D remains ambiguous. The origin of this receptor is a human donor with classical Hodgkin lymphoma. The source was peripheral blood mononuclear cells (PBMCs), collected at baseline. The CDR3 reads CASSLYGDTQYF. In nucleotides, the CDR3 is TGTGCCAGCAGCTTGTACGGGGATACGCAGTATTTT.